This entry is about one TCR beta chain. The data were obtained in a study of identical twins. With template switching, a universal primer site was added, and the cDNA carried unique molecular identifiers. TCRdb reprocessed the 5' RACE reads via MiXCR and lists one record per CDR3 protein. The sample shows about 730,000 distinct CDR3 sequences, 21% of them seen only once. Germline lookup yields CDR1 SQVTM and CDR2 ANQGSEA. V dropped 7 bases and J dropped 2; count of bases not matched to a gene: 5. The CDR3 extends over 13 amino acids. These data also featured in a second study, about T cells expressing NK-cell markers. Turning to that study: Dominant NKG2C+ clonotype frequencies of about 1.0-8% of CD8+ T cells were measured in roughly 6 donors. In several donors, dominant clonotypes made up about 28.3-65% of CD3+CD56-NKG2C+ cells. Evidence did not settle whether expanded NKG2C+ T cell clones targeted HCMV.

Source material: PBMCs. The clonotype originates from a young woman in good health. The chain couples TRBV29-1 to TRBJ2-1; 7 bases agree with TRBD1. The CDR3 spells CSANRGTYNEQFF. CDR3 DNA: TGCAGCGCGAACAGGGGAACCTACAATGAGCAGTTCTTC.